The 5 T cell receptor beta chains below all came from one sample that was sequenced in a study of blood T cell repertoires in COVID-19. This table comes from immunoSEQ multiplex PCR, and its TCRdb copy is limited to in-frame clones, with some not included. The repertoire holds hundreds of thousands of clones, with approximately 80% as singletons. Sequenced sample: peripheral blood. All receptors derive from an elderly woman with COVID-19, enrolled during active disease.

This clone has only a few counts. The genes are TRBV27 and TRBJ1-1; D gene unclear. V lost 5 bases to trimming and J lost 0 bases, with 13 bases between them. CDR3 length: 15 amino acids. Germline V gene sequence: CDR1 MNHEY, CDR2 SMNVEV (reference sequence). In DNA form, the CDR3 reads TGTGCCAGCAGTACCTTCGAGAGGATGAACACTGAAGCTTTCTTT. The encoded protein is CASSTFERMNTEAFF.

This rearrangement joins TRBV29-1 to TRBJ1-1, with D possibly TRBD1 on 6 matching bases. In germline, CDR1 is SQVTM, CDR2 ANQGSEA. The CDR3 loop spans 13 amino acids. V was cut by 7 bases and J by 6 bases, with 18 bases left in between. The CDR3 region has the DNA TGCAGCGCCCTACAGGACAGAAGCTCTGAAGCTTTCTTT. Amino acids: CSALQDRSSEAFF.

The genes are TRBV7-2 and TRBJ2-3; 12 nucleotides match TRBD2. Trimming cost V 5 bases and J 14 bases; bases outside gene matches: 5. This CDR3 comprises 12 residues. Germline CDR1 is SGHTA and CDR2 is FQGNSA. In DNA form, the CDR3 reads TGTGCCAGCAGCACCACTAGCGGGGGGTCGTATTTT. It translates to CASSTTSGGSYF.

The chain combines TRBV7-2 with TRBJ2-4; D is perhaps TRBD2 (5 bases). This CDR3 is 15 amino acids long. The germline CDR1 and CDR2 sequences are SGHTA and FQGNSA. Trimming cost V 2 bases and J 8 bases, with 16 bases left between them. The CDR3 spells CASSLRRAPMDIQYF. The DNA of the CDR3 is TGTGCCAGCAGCTTACGGCGGGCCCCTATGGACATTCAGTACTTC.

This clone occurred a few times. The genes are TRBV18 and TRBJ1-4; 7 bases map to TRBD1. The CDR3 is 14 residues long. V lost 3 bases to trimming and J lost 8 bases; unmatched junction nucleotides: 6. Germline CDR1 and CDR2: KGHSH and LQKENI. CDR3 coding DNA: TGTGCCAGCTCACCCCCCGGGACAGTCGAAAAACTGTTTTTT. This sequence encodes CASSPPGTVEKLFF.